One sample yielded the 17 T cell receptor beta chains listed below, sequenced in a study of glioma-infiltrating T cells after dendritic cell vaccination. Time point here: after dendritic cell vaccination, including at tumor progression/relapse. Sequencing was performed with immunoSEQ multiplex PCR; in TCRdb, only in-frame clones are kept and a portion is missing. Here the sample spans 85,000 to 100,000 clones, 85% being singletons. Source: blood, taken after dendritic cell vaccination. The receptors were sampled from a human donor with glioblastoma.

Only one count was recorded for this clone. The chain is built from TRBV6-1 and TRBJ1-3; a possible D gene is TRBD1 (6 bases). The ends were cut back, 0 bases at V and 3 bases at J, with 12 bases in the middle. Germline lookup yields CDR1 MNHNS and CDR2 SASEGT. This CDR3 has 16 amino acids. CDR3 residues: CASSEALGAGGNTIYF. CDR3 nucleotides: TGTGCCAGCAGTGAAGCTCTGGGGGCGGGTGGAAACACCATATATTTT.

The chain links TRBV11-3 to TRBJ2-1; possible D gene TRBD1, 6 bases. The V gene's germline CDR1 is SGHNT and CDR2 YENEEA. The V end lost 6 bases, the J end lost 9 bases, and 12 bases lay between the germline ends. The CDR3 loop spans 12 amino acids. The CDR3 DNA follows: TGTGCCAGCAGAAATGGGGGCTTTGAGCAGTTCTTC. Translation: CASRNGGFEQFF.

DNA of the CDR3: TGTGCCAGCAGAACCGGGACAGGGGGTTCGGATACGCAGTATTTT. This gives the protein CASRTGTGGSDTQYF. The chain carries TRBV6-1 and TRBJ2-3; 11 bases line up with TRBD1. This CDR3 spans 15 amino acids. The germline V gene has CDR1 MNHNS and CDR2 SASEGT. Trimming cost V 6 bases and J 6 bases; bases outside gene matches: 8.

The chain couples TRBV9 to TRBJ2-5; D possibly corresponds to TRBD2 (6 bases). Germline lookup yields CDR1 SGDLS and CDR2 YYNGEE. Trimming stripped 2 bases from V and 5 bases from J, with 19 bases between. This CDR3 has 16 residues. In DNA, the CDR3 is TGTGCCAGCAGCGTGGGGGGTAGCCAAACAGTGGAGACCCAGTACTTC. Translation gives CASSVGGSQTVETQYF.

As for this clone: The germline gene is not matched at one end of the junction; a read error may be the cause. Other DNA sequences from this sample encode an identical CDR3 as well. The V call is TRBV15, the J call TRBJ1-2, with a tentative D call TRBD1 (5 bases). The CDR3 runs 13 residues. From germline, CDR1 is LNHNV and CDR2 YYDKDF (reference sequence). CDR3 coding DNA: TGTGCCACCAGTAGAGATCCAGGGCATGGCTACACCTTC. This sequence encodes CATSRDPGHGYTF.

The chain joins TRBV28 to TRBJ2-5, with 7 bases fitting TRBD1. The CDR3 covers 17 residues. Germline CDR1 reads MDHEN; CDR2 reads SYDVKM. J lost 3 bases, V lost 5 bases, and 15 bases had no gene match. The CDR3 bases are TGTGCCAGCAGTCCAATCCAAATCTCAGGACAGGAAGAGACCCAGTACTTC. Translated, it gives CASSPIQISGQEETQYF.

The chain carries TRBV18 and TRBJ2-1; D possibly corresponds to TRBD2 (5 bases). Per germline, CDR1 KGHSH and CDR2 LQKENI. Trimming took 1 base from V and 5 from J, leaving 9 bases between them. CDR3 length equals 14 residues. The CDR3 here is CASSPLTRNNEQFF. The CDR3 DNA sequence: TGTGCCAGCTCACCACTCACTAGGAACAATGAGCAGTTCTTC.

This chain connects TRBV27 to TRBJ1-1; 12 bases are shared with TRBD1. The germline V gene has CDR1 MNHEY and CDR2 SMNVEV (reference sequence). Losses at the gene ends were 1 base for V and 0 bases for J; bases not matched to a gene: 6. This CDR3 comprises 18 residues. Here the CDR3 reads CASSLFLGQGALNTEAFF. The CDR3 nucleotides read TGTGCCAGCAGTTTATTTTTGGGACAGGGGGCATTGAACACTGAAGCTTTCTTT.

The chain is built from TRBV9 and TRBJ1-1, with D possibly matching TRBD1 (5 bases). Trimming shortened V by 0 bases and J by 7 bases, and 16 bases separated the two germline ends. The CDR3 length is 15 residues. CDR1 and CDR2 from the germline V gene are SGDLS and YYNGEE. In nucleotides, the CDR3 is TGTGCCAGCAGCGTAGTGTCGGGGGACCTATTTGAAGCTTTCTTT. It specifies CASSVVSGDLFEAFF.

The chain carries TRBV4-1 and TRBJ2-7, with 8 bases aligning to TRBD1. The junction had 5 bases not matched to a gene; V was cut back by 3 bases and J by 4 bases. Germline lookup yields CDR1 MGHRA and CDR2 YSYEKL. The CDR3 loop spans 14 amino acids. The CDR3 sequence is CASSHGQGTYEQYF. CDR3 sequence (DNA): TGCGCCAGCAGCCATGGACAGGGAACTTACGAGCAGTACTTC.

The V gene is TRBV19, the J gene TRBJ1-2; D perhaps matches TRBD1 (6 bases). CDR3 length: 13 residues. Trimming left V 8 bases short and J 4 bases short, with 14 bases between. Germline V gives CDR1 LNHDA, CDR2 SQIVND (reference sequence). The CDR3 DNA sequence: TGTGCCAGTTCGTGGGGGCTCCGCTATGGCTACACCTTC. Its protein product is CASSWGLRYGYTF.

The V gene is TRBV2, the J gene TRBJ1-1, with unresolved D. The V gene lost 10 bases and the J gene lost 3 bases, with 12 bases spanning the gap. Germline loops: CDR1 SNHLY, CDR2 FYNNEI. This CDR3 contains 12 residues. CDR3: CATQVYYTEAFF. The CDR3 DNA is TGTGCCACCCAAGTCTATTACACTGAAGCTTTCTTT.

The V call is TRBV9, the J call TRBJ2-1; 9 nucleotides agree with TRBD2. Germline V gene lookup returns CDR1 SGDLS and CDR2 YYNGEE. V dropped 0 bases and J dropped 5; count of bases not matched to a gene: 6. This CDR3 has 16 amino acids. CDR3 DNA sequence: TGTGCCAGCAGCGTAGAGGGGGGCGGGAGGGACAATGAGCAGTTCTTC. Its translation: CASSVEGGGRDNEQFF. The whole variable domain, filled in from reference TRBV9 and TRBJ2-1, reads DSGVTQTPKHLITATGQRVTLRCSPRSGDLSVYWYQQSLDQGLQFLIQYYNGEERAKGNILERFSAQQFPDLHSELNLSSLELGDSALYFCASSVEGGGRDNEQFFGPGTRLTVL.

CDR3 coding DNA: TGTGCCAGCTCACCACCGCTAGGTTTGGCCAAAAACATTCAGTACTTC. Amino acids: CASSPPLGLAKNIQYF. The chain has TRBV18 and TRBJ2-4, with D uncertain. CDR1 is KGHSH, CDR2 LQKENI, per germline. V lost 0 bases, J lost 1 base, and 10 bases lay in between. The CDR3 has 16 amino acids.

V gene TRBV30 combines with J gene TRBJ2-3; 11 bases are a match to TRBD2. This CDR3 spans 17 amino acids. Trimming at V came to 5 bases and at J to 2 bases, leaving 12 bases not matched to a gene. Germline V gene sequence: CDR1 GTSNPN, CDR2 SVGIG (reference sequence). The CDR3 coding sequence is TGTGCCTGGGGCGGATCTCGGACTAGCGGGCTCACAGATACGCAGTATTTT. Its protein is CAWGGSRTSGLTDTQYF. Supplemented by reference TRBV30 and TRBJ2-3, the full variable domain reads SQTIHQWPATLVQPVGSPLSLECTVEGTSNPNLYWYRQAAGRGLQLLFYSVGIGQISSEVPQNLSASRPQDRQFILSSKKLLLSDSGFYLCAWGGSRTSGLTDTQYFGPGTRLTVL.

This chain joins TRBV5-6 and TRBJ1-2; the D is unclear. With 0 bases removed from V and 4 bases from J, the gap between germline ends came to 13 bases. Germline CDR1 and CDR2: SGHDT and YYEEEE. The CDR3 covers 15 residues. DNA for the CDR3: TGTGCCAGCAGCTTGGCCCTGGGCAGCGGCTATGGCTACACCTTC. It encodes CASSLALGSGYGYTF.

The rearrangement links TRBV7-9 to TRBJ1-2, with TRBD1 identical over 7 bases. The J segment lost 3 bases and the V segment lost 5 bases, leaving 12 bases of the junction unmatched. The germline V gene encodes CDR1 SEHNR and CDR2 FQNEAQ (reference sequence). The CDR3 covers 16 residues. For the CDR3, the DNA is TGTGCCAGCAGCCTTTACACAGGGGATAATTACTATGGCTACACCTTC. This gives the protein CASSLYTGDNYYGYTF.